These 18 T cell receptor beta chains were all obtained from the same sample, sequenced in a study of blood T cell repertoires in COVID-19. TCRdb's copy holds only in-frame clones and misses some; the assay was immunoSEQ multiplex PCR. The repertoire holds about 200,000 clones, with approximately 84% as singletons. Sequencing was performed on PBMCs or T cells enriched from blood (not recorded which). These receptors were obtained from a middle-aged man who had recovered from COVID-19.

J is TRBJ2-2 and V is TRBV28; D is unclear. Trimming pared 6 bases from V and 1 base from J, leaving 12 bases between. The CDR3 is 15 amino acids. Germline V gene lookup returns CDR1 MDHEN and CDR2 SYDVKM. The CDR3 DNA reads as TGTGCCAGCAGAACCGTCCGCAGGAACACCGGGGAGCTGTTTTTT. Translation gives CASRTVRRNTGELFF.

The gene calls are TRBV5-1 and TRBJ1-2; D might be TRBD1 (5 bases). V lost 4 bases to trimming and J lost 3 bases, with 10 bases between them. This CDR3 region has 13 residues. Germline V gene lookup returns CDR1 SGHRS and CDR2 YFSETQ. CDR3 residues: CASSQMTDYGYTF. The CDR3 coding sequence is TGCGCCAGCAGCCAAATGACAGACTATGGCTACACCTTC.

This chain's CDR3 is CASSSREGMGEAFF. CDR3 in DNA: TGTGCCAGCAGTTCCCGAGAGGGTATGGGCGAAGCTTTCTTT. The V gene is TRBV27, the J gene TRBJ1-1; D uncertain. Trimming took off 4 bases at V and 8 bases at J, with 17 bases between the two ends. The CDR3 has 14 residues. Germline CDR1 is MNHEY and CDR2 is SMNVEV (reference sequence).

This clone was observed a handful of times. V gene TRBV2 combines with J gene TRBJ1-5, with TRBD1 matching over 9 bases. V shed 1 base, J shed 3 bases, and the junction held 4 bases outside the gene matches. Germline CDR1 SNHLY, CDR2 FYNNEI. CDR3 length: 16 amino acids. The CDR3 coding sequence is TGTGCCAGCAGTGAAGGGACAGGGGCCTCCAATCAGCCCCAGCATTTT. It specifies CASSEGTGASNQPQHF.

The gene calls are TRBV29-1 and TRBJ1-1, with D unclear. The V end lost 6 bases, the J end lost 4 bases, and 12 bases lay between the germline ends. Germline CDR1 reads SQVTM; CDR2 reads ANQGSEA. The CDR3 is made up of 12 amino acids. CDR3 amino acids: CSVGGPSTEAFF. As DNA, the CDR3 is TGCAGCGTCGGAGGACCAAGCACTGAAGCTTTCTTT.

The CDR3: CAWSRSGGEKLFF. Written as DNA, the CDR3 is TGTGCCTGGAGTAGGAGCGGGGGCGAAAAACTGTTTTTT. The chain is built from TRBV30 and TRBJ1-4; perhaps TRBD1 as D (6 bases). The length of the CDR3 is 13 residues. Germline V lookup: CDR1 GTSNPN, CDR2 SVGIG (reference sequence). V was cut by 2 bases and J by 8 bases, with 12 bases left in between. Filled out from reference TRBV30 and TRBJ1-4, the complete variable domain reads SQTIHQWPATLVQPVGSPLSLECTVEGTSNPNLYWYRQAAGRGLQLLFYSVGIGQISSEVPQNLSASRPQDRQFILSSKKLLLSDSGFYLCAWSRSGGEKLFFGSGTQLSVL.

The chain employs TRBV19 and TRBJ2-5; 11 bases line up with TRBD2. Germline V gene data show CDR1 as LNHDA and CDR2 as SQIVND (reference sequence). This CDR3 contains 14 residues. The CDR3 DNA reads TGTGCAAGAACCAGGGGACTAGCGGAAGAGACCCAGTACTTC. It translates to CARTRGLAEETQYF.

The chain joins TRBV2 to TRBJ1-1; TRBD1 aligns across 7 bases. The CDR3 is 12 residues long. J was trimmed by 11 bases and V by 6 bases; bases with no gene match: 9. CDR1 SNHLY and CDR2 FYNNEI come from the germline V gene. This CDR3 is CASRATGAFAFF. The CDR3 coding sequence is TGTGCCAGCAGGGCAACAGGGGCCTTTGCTTTCTTT. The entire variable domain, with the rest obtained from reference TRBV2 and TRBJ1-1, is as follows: EPEVTQTPSHQVTQMGQEVILRCVPISNHLYFYWYRQILGQKVEFLVSFYNNEISEKSEIFDDQFSVERPDGSNFTLKIRSTKLEDSAMYFCASRATGAFAFFGQGTRLTVV.

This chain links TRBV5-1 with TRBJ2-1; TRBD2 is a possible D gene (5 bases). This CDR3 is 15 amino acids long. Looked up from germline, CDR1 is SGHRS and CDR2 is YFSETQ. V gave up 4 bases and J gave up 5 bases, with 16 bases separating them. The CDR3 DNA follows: TGCGCCAGCAGCCCGGGCCTGAAGGGAGACAATGAGCAGTTCTTC. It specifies CASSPGLKGDNEQFF.

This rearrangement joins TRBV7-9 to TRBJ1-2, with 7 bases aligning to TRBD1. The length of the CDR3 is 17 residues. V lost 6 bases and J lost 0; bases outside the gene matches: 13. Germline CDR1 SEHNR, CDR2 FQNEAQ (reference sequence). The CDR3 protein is CASRVPFTGQANYGYTF. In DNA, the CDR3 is TGTGCCAGCAGGGTACCTTTTACCGGACAGGCTAACTATGGCTACACCTTC.

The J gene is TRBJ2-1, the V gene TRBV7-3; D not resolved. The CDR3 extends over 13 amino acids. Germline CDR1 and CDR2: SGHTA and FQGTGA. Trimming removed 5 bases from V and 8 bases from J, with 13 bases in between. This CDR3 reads CASSPPPFHEQFF. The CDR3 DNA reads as TGTGCCAGCAGCCCCCCTCCGTTCCATGAGCAGTTCTTC.

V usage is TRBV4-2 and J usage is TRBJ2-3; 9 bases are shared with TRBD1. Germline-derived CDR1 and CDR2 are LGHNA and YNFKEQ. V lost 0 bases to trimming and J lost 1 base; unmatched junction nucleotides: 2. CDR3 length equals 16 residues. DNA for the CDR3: TGTGCCAGCAGCCAAGAGTGGACAGGGGGCACAGATACGCAGTATTTT. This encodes CASSQEWTGGTDTQYF.

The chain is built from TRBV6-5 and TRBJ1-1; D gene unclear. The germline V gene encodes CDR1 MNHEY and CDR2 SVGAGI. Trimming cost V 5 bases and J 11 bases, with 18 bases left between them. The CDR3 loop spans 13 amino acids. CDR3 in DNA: TGTGCCAGCAGTCCCTTCTGGCAGGCAAGGGCTTTCTTT. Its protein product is CASSPFWQARAFF.

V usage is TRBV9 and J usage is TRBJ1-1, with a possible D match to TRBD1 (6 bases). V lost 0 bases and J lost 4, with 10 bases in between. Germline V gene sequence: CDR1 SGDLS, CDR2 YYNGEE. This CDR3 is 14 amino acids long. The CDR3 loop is CASSVDLGGTEAFF. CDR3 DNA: TGTGCCAGCAGCGTAGACTTAGGGGGCACTGAAGCTTTCTTT.

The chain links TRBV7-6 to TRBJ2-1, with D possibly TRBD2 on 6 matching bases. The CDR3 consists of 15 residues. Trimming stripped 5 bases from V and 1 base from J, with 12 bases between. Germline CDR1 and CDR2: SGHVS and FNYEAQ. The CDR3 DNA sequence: TGTGCCAGCAGCCGAGGGACTTTTTCCTACAATGAGCAGTTCTTC. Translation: CASSRGTFSYNEQFF.

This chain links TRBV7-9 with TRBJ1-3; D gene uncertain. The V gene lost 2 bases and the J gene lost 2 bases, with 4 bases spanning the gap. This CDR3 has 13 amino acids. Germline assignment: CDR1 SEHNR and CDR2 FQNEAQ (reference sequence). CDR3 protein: CASSLRAGNTIYF. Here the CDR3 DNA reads TGTGCCAGCAGCTTACGTGCTGGAAACACCATATATTTT.

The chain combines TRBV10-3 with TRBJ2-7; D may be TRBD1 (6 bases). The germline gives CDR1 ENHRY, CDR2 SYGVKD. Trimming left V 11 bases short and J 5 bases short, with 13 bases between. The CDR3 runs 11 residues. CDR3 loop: CAVRTVHEQYF. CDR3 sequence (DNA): TGTGCCGTAAGGACAGTCCACGAGCAGTACTTC.

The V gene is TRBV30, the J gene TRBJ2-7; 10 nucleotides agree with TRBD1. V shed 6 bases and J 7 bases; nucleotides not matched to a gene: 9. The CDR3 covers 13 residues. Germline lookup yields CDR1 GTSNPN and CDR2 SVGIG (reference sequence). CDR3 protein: CACPGQGSTEQYF. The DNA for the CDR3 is TGTGCCTGCCCGGGACAGGGGTCTACGGAGCAGTACTTC.